These 13 T cell receptor beta chains were sequenced from one sample in a study of T cell changes during pregnancy in multiple sclerosis. Clones were read by immunoSEQ multiplex PCR, and TCRdb kept only the in-frame ones, dropping some. In the table there are 55,000 to 85,000 clones, more than 90% of which are singletons. This specimen was peripheral blood, taken in the second trimester of pregnancy. The receptors derive from a female donor with multiple sclerosis, enrolled in a pregnancy study.

The chain combines TRBV27 with TRBJ2-1; 15 bases match TRBD2. The CDR3 has 16 residues. Trimming took 5 bases from V and 8 from J; bases not matched to a gene: 7. CDR1 is MNHEY and CDR2 is SMNVEV in the germline V gene (reference sequence). For the CDR3, the DNA is TGTGCCAGCAGTGTTGGACTAGCGGGAGGGTTGGATGAGCAGTTCTTC. This gives the protein CASSVGLAGGLDEQFF.

The CDR3 DNA reads TGTGCCAGCAGTTACTTAACAGGCGGGGGAACCTACGAGCAGTACTTC. It specifies CASSYLTGGGTYEQYF. J is TRBJ2-7 and V is TRBV6-5; TRBD2 agrees at 7 bases. V gave up 1 base and J gave up 2 bases; unmatched junction bases: 8. Germline CDR1 reads MNHEY; CDR2 reads SVGAGI. The CDR3 runs to 16 residues.

This sequence joins TRBV19 and TRBJ2-5; D gene uncertain. CDR3 length equals 13 residues. Looked up from germline, CDR1 is LNHDA and CDR2 is SQIVND (reference sequence). Trimming left V 2 bases short and J 5 bases short, with 9 bases between. The CDR3: CASSIRIAETQYF. CDR3 DNA sequence: TGTGCCAGTAGTATAAGGATAGCCGAGACCCAGTACTTC.

J is TRBJ1-1 and V is TRBV6-5, with a tentative D call TRBD1 (6 bases). V lost 7 bases to trimming and J lost 1 base, with 16 bases between them. CDR3 length: 15 residues. Germline lookup yields CDR1 MNHEY and CDR2 SVGAGI. The DNA for the CDR3 is TGTGCCAGCACCATCTTGGACAGACAGAACACTGAAGCTTTCTTT. Translation gives CASTILDRQNTEAFF.

CDR3 region: CASSGDFSSYEQYF. The CDR3 DNA reads TGTGCCAGCAGCGGGGACTTCTCTTCCTACGAGCAGTACTTC. The chain has TRBV7-2 and TRBJ2-7; perhaps TRBD2 as D (6 bases). This CDR3 region has 14 residues. Germline CDR1 reads SGHTA; CDR2 reads FQGNSA. With 5 bases removed from V and 1 base from J, the gap between germline ends came to 12 bases.

V is TRBV28 and J is TRBJ1-1; no definite D call. The V end was cut by 5 bases, the J end by 9 bases, with 13 bases between. The length of the CDR3 is 12 residues. Looked up from germline, CDR1 is MDHEN and CDR2 is SYDVKM. The CDR3 nucleotides are TGTGCCAGCAGTCCAAACAGACACCAAGCTTTCTTT. Amino acids: CASSPNRHQAFF. The whole variable domain, remainder taken from reference TRBV28 and TRBJ1-1, is DVKVTQSSRYLVKRTGEKVFLECVQDMDHENMFWYRQDPGLGLRLIYFSYDVKMKEKGDIPEGYSVSREKKERFSLILESASTNQTSMYLCASSPNRHQAFFGQGTRLTVV.

The chain is built from TRBV4-3 and TRBJ2-2; 9 nucleotides align to TRBD2. The CDR3 sequence is 18 residues long. CDR1 and CDR2 from the germline V gene are LGHNA and YSLEER. With V trimmed by 0 bases and J by 4 bases, 9 bases remained unmatched. The CDR3 loop is CASSQDFRAGGPTGELFF. The CDR3 nucleotides are TGCGCCAGCAGCCAAGATTTCAGGGCGGGGGGGCCCACCGGGGAGCTGTTTTTT.

As DNA, the CDR3 is TGTGCCAGCAGCTTGGCCGGGGGGTCCAAAGGTTCACCCCTCCACTTT. As protein: CASSLAGGSKGSPLHF. The V call is TRBV5-6, the J call TRBJ1-6, with a tentative D call TRBD1 (5 bases). CDR3 length: 16 residues. V gave up 0 bases and J gave up 9 bases, with 16 bases separating them. Per germline, CDR1 SGHDT and CDR2 YYEEEE.

The chain combines TRBV9 with TRBJ2-3, with D possibly TRBD1 on 5 matching bases. Germline V gene lookup returns CDR1 SGDLS and CDR2 YYNGEE. The CDR3 has 14 residues. V lost 1 base to trimming and J lost 3 bases, with 9 bases between them. CDR3 residues: CASSVPRETDTQYF. CDR3 bases: TGTGCCAGCAGCGTACCCAGGGAAACAGATACGCAGTATTTT.

V and J are TRBV6-6 and TRBJ1-1, with D possibly being TRBD1 (5 bases). The germline V gene encodes CDR1 MNHNY and CDR2 SVGAGI (reference sequence). The CDR3 length is 12 residues. The V gene lost 9 bases and the J gene lost 5 bases, with 13 bases spanning the gap. The CDR3 region has the DNA TGTGCCAGTTCTAGGGGAGGGACTGAAGCTTTCTTT. This codes for CASSRGGTEAFF.

The chain combines TRBV20-1 with TRBJ1-2; D possibly corresponds to TRBD1 (6 bases). V was shortened by 1 base and J by 7 bases, with 7 bases between the two germline ends. Germline V gene data show CDR1 as DFQATT and CDR2 as SNEGSKA (reference sequence). The length of the CDR3 is 11 residues. Written as DNA, the CDR3 is TGCAGTGCTAGAGTCAGGGGTGGCTACACCTTC. It specifies CSARVRGGYTF.

CDR3 coding DNA: TGCGCCAGCAGCCACGCCCCTACTAGCTCCAATGAGCAGTTCTTC. This codes for CASSHAPTSSNEQFF. This sequence joins TRBV4-3 and TRBJ2-1; TRBD2 is a possible D gene (6 bases). V was shortened by 3 bases and J by 6 bases, with 15 bases between the two germline ends. This CDR3 comprises 15 residues. Germline assignment: CDR1 LGHNA and CDR2 YSLEER.

The chain couples TRBV5-8 to TRBJ1-2, with 7 positions matching TRBD1. V was clipped by 0 bases and J by 2 bases; unmatched bases: 4. CDR1 SGHTS and CDR2 YDEGEE come from the germline V gene. This CDR3 contains 15 residues. The DNA of the CDR3 is TGTGCCAGCAGCTTGGATAGCAGGGGGAACTATGGCTACACCTTC. As protein: CASSLDSRGNYGYTF.